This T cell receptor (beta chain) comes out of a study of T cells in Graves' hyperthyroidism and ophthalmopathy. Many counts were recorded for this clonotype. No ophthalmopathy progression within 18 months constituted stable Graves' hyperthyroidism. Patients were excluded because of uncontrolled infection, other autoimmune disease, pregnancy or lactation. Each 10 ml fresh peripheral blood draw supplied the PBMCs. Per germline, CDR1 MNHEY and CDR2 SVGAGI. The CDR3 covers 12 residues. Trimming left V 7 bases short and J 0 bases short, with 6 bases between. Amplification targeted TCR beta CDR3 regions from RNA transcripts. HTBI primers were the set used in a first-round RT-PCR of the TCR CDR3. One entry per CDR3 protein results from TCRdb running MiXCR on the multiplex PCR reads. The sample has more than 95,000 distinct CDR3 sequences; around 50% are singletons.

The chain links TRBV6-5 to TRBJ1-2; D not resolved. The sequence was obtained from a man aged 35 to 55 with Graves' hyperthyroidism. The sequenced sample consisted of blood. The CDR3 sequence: CASTSSNYGYTF. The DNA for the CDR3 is TGTGCCAGCACTAGCTCTAACTATGGCTACACCTTC.